The TCR beta chain described here comes from a study of T cell changes during pregnancy in multiple sclerosis (dated by TCRdb to the late 2010s). A note on the overall study: Changes in the T cell repertoire over the course of pregnancy were examined in this study in women with multiple sclerosis.

To prepare the library, the immunoSEQ multiplex PCR assay was applied. TCRdb carries this immuneACCESS record with in-frame sequences only. Its versions omit some clonotypes, under half of them owing to an unresolved V gene in the studies checked, with the rest unexplained. The sample table holds 91,000 or so clones, of which over 80% were seen once. The top ten constitute 2% to 2.5% of the sample. CDR1 KGHSH and CDR2 LQKENI were looked up in the germline V gene. For this chain, trimming is 0 bases at the V end and 0 bases at the J end, and the number of junction bases without a gene match is 2. The CDR3 contains 16 residues, cysteine and phenylalanine counted. CDR3 DNA only is kept here, 48 bases in frame from base 1. Turning to this clone: Its cognate antigen has yet to be identified. Base qualities are not provided; no much larger clone lies one nucleotide away.

The chain uses TRBV18 and TRBJ1-3, with TRBD1 matching 7 junction bases. The sample here was peripheral blood, taken after pregnancy. The TCR sequence derives from a female donor with multiple sclerosis, enrolled in a pregnancy study. In nucleotides, the sequence is TGTGCCAGCTCACCACCCGGGGACAGCTCTGGAAACACCATATATTTT. It translates to CASSPPGDSSGNTIYF.